This T cell receptor beta chain emerged from a study of human T cells and chemical hapten exposure. The overall study: Alopecia areata, totalis and universalis patients, mostly female, were included.

A word on this clonotype: The junction departs from the called germline gene at one end, perhaps through a read error.

MiXCR, run by TCRdb on the RACE reads, gives a single entry per CDR3 protein. The sample has more than 250,000 distinct CDR3 sequences; approximately 8.6% are singletons. Time point of the sample: pre-sensitization, week 0. Treatment specified: therapeutic diphenylcyclopropenone sensitization with weekly scalp DPC. The sequence was obtained from a woman in her thirties or forties with alopecia areata. Some clones in this sample may be carry-over from other donors' samples. The input for sequencing was whole blood, taken in connection with sensitization to the hapten diphenylcyclopropenone (DPC).

CDR3 nucleotide sequence: TGTGCCACCAGCCGGCGGGGAGGCGAGCAGTTCTTC. This gives the protein CATSRRGGEQFF. The chain combines TRBV11-2 with TRBJ2-1; TRBD2 is a possible D gene (6 bases). The CDR3 contains 12 residues. Germline loops: CDR1 SGHAT, CDR2 FQNNGV.